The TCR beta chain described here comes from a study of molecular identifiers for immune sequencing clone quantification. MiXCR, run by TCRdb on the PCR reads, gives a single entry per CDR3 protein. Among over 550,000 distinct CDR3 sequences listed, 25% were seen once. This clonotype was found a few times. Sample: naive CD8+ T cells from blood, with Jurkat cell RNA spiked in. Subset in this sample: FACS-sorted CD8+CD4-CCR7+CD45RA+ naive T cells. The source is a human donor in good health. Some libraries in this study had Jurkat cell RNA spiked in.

The CDR3 DNA reads TGTGCCAGCAGTGAACGCGGGGGCCGACCCTACGAGCAGTACTTC. Its translation: CASSERGGRPYEQYF. The chain carries TRBV2 and TRBJ2-7; the D gene is possibly TRBD2 (7 bases). Per germline, CDR1 SNHLY and CDR2 FYNNEI. The CDR3 is 15 amino acids. V lost 2 bases and J 2 bases, leaving 13 bases between the germline ends.